This T cell receptor (beta chain) is drawn from a study of beta chain features in type 1 diabetes. Overall study results and limits: Moderate but significant shortening of TCRB CDR3s was recorded in all four CD4+ subsets from Type 1 diabetes patients. The analysis here could not establish whether HLA type shapes TCRB rearrangement. Lower insertion and higher deletion counts appeared at VDJ junctions in type 1 diabetes patients.

As concerns this clone: Its antigen is currently unknown.

With 3 bases removed from V and 4 bases from J, the gap between germline ends came to 12 bases. The CDR3 contains 14 residues. Germline-derived CDR1 and CDR2 are GTSNPN and SVGIG (reference sequence). Donors underwent one heparinised blood draw, around 100 mL on average. TCRB transcripts that were expressed got sequenced, as all of the isolated RNA had been reverse transcribed. Assay used: immunoSEQ multiplex PCR; TCRdb lists only in-frame clones, some missing. The sample holds about 350,000 clones, roughly a fifth seen once. The genes are TRBV30 and TRBJ1-4; D is ambiguous. Material for sequencing was naive CD4+ T cells from blood. The receptor comes from a woman aged 18-30 years in good health. The CDR3 sequence is CAWSLLAGNEKLFF. In DNA, the CDR3 is TGTGCCTGGAGCCTCTTGGCGGGTAATGAAAAACTGTTTTTT.